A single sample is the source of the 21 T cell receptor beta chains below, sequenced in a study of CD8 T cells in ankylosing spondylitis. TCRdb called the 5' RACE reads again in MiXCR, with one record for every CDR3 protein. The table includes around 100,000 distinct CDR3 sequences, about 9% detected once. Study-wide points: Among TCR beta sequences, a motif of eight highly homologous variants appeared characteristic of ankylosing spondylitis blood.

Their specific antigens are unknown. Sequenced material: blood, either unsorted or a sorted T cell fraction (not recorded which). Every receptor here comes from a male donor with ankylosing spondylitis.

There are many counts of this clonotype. The CDR3 sequence is CATSDLGLSEQFF. The CDR3 DNA reads as TGTGCCACCAGTGACTTGGGACTCAGTGAGCAGTTCTTC. The chain carries TRBV24-1 and TRBJ2-1; possible D gene TRBD2, 6 bases. Germline values: CDR1 KGHDR, CDR2 SFDVKD. CDR3 size: 13 residues. V dropped 4 bases and J dropped 9 bases, with 12 bases sitting between them.

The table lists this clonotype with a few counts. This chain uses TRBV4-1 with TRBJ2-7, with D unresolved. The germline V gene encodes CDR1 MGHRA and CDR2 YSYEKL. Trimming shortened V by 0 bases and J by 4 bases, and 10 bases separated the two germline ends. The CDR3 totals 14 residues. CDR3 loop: CASSQEHSTYEQYF. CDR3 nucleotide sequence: TGCGCCAGCAGCCAAGAGCACAGCACATACGAGCAGTACTTC.

The CDR3 is CASSYGTGEEKLFF. CDR3 nucleotide sequence: TGTGCCAGCAGCTACGGGACAGGGGAGGAAAAACTGTTTTTT. The chain joins TRBV7-6 to TRBJ1-4; 10 positions match TRBD1. Trimming removed 4 bases from V and 8 bases from J; junction bases left unmatched: 4. CDR1 is SGHVS, CDR2 FNYEAQ, per germline. CDR3 length equals 14 residues. The full variable domain, its missing parts supplied by reference TRBV7-6 and TRBJ1-4, is GAGVSQSPRYKVTKRGQDVALRCDPISGHVSLYWYRQALGQGPEFLTYFNYEAQQDKSGLPNDRFSAERPEGSISTLTIQRTEQRDSAMYRCASSYGTGEEKLFFGSGTQLSVL.

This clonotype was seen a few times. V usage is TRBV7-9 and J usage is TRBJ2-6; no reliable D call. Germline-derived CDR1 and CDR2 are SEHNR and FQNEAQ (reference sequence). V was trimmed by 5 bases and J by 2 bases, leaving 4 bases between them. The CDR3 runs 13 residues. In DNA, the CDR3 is TGTGCCAGCAGCCCTGCTGGGGCCAACGTCCTGACTTTC. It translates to CASSPAGANVLTF.

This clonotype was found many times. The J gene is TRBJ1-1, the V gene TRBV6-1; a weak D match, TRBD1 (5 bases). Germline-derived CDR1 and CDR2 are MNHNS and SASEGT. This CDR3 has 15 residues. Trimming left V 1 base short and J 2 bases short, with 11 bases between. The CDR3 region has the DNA TGTGCCAGCAGTGAAGGGCCAGGGAGTAACACTGAAGCTTTCTTT. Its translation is CASSEGPGSNTEAFF.

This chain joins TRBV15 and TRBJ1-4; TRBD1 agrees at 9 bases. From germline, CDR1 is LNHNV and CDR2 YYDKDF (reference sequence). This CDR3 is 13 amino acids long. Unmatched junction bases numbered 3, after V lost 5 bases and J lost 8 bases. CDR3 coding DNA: TGTGCCACCAGCGGGACAGGGTTGGAAAAACTGTTTTTT. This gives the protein CATSGTGLEKLFF. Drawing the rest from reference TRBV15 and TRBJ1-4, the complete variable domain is DAMVIQNPRYQVTQFGKPVTLSCSQTLNHNVMYWYQQKSSQAPKLLFHYYDKDFNNEADTPDNFQSRRPNTSFCFLDIRSPGLGDTAMYLCATSGTGLEKLFFGSGTQLSVL.

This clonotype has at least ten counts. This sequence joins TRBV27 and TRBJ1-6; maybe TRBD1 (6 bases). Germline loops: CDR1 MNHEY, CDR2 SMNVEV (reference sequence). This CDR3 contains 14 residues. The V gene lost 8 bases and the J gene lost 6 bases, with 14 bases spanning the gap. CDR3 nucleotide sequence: TGTGCCAGCGCGGGGGGCCCGTCTAATTCACCCCTCCACTTT. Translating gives CASAGGPSNSPLHF.

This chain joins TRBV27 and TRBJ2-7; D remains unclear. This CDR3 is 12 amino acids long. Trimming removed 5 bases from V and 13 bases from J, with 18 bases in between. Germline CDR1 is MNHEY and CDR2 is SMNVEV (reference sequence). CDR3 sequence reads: CASSHPPRETYF. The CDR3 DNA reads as TGTGCCAGCAGTCACCCTCCGAGAGAAACATACTTC.

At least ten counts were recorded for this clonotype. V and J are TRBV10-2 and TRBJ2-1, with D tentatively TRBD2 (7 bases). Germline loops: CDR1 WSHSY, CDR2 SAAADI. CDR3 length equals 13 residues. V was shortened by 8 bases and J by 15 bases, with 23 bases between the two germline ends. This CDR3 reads CASLGASGTSGFF. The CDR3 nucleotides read TGCGCCAGCTTGGGGGCTAGCGGTACGAGCGGGTTCTTC.

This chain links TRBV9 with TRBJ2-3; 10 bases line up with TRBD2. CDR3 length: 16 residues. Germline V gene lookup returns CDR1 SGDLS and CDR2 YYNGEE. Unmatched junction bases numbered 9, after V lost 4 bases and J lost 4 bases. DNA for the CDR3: TGTGCCAGCAGCTACTCGGGGACTAGCGTGGCAGATACGCAGTATTTT. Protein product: CASSYSGTSVADTQYF.

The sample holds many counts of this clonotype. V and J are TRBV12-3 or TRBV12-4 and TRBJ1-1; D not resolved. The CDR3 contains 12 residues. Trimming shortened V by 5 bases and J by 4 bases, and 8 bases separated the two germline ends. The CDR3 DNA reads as TGTGCCAGCAGTCTAGGCATCACTGAAGCTTTCTTT. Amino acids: CASSLGITEAFF.

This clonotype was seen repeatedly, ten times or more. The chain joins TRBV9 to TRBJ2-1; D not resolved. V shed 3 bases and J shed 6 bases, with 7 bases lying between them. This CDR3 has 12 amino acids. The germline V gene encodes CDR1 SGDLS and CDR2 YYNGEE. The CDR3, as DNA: TGTGCCAGCAGCGCCGGACCCAATGAGCAGTTCTTC. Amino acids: CASSAGPNEQFF.

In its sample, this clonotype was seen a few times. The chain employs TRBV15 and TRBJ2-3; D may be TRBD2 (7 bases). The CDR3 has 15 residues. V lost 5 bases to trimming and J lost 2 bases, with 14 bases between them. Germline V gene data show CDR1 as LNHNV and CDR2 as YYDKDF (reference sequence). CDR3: CATSGRGPPTDTQYF. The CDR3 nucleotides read TGTGCCACCAGCGGGCGGGGGCCTCCCACAGATACGCAGTATTTT.

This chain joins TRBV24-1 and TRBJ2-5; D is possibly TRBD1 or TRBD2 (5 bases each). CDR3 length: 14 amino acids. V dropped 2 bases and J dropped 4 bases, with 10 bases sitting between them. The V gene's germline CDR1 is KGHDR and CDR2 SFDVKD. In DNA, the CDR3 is TGTGCCACCAGTGATTCGTGGGGGTTAGAGACCCAGTACTTC. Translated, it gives CATSDSWGLETQYF.

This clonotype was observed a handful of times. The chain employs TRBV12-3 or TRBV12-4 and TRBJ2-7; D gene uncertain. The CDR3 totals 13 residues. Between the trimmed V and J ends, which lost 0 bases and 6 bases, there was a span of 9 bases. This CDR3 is CASSLALKGEQYF. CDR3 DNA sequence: TGTGCCAGCAGTTTAGCGCTAAAGGGCGAGCAGTACTTC.

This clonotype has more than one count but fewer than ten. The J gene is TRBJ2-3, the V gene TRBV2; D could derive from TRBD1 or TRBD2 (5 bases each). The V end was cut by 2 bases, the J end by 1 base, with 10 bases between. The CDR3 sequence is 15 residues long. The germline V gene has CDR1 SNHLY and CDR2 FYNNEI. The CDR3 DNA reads TGTGCCAGCAGTGAAAGGGTGGGGGGCACAGATACGCAGTATTTT. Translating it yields CASSERVGGTDTQYF.

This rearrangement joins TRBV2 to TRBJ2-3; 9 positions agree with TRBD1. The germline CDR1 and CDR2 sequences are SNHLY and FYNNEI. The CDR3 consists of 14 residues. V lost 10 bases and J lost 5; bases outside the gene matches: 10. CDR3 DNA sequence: TGTGCCATCATAGGGGACAGGGTGCGAGATACGCAGTATTTT. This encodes CAIIGDRVRDTQYF.

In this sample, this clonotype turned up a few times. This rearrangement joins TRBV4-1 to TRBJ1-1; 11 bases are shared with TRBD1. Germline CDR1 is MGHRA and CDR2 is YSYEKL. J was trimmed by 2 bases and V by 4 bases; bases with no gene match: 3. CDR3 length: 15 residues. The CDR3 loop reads CASSPGQGVNTEAFF. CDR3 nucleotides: TGCGCCAGCAGCCCGGGACAGGGGGTCAACACTGAAGCTTTCTTT.

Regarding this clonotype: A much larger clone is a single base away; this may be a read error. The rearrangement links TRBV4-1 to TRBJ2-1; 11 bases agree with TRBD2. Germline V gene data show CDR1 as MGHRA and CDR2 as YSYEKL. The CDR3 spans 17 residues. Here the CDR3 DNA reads TGCGCCAGCGGCCAAGAACTAGCGGGAGATGCCTACAATGAGCAGTTCTTC. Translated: CASGQELAGDAYNEQFF.

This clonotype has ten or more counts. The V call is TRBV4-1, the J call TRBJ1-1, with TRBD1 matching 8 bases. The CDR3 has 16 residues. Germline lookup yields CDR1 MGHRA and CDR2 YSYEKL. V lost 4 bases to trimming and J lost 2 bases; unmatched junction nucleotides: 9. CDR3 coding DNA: TGCGCCAGCAGCCCGTTGGGGACAGGCGTTAACACTGAAGCTTTCTTT. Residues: CASSPLGTGVNTEAFF.

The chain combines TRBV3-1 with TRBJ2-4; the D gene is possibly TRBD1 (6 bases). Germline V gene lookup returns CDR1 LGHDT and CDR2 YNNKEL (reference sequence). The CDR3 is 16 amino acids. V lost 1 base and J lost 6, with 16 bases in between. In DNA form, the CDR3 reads TGTGCCAGCAGCCAAGGGGCATACGGGACACTAAACATTCAGTACTTC. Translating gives CASSQGAYGTLNIQYF.